The 19 T cell receptor beta chains below all came from one sample that was sequenced in a study of T-cell memory formation after mild COVID-19 (dated by TCRdb to the early 2020s). Libraries were built with 5' RACE. TCRdb lists the instrument as Illumina NovaSeq 6000. The public reads were reprocessed in TCRdb via fastp at Q25 and MiXCR, keeping in-frame beta chains. Rows matching on CDR3 protein sequence are summarized as one entry with the most common DNA and genes. In all, the sample holds about 140,000 distinct CDR3 sequences, and 11% to 15% of those were seen once. Of the sample, less than 30% falls within the top ten clones. Sequenced: PBMCs or a T cell subset sorted from them (not recorded which). Receptors were obtained from an adult woman who had mild COVID-19 (a few samples of this study predate the infection). The sample titles of this study are shuffled in the database, so cell type and time point are left out; the donor was told from shared clones.

J is TRBJ2-3 and V is TRBV29-1, with TRBD2 matching over 15 bases. The CDR3 runs to 18 residues. CDR1 is SQVTM, CDR2 ANQGSEA, per germline. With 6 bases clipped from V and 3 bases from J, the junction kept 13 bases outside the gene matches. CDR3 residues: CSVGPGLAGGPGTDTQYF. In DNA form, the CDR3 reads TGCAGCGTCGGCCCTGGACTAGCGGGGGGGCCAGGGACAGATACGCAGTATTTT.

In this sample, this clonotype turned up many times. V usage is TRBV7-8 and J usage is TRBJ2-1; unclear D gene. CDR1 is SGHVS, CDR2 FQNEAQ, per germline. The V end lost 5 bases, the J end lost 1 base, and 12 bases lay between the germline ends. The CDR3 is 15 amino acids. The CDR3 sequence is CASSPPEKSYNEQFF. The DNA of the CDR3 is TGTGCCAGCAGCCCCCCGGAGAAATCCTACAATGAGCAGTTCTTC. Complete variable domain (other parts from reference TRBV7-8 and TRBJ2-1): GAGVSQSPRYKVAKRGQDVALRCDPISGHVSLFWYQQALGQGPEFLTYFQNEAQLDKSGLPSDRFFAERPEGSVSTLKIQRTQQEDSAVYLCASSPPEKSYNEQFFGPGTRLTVL.

This clonotype has just a few counts. The chain recombines TRBV5-1 with TRBJ2-7, with D hard to call. The CDR3 is 12 amino acids. With 4 bases removed from V and 5 bases from J, the gap between germline ends came to 10 bases. Germline CDR1 reads SGHRS; CDR2 reads YFSETQ. The CDR3 reads CASSTTGNEQYF. In DNA, the CDR3 is TGCGCCAGCAGCACCACGGGCAACGAGCAGTACTTC.

The V gene is TRBV7-9, the J gene TRBJ2-3; tentative D call: TRBD1 (5 bases). This CDR3 comprises 13 residues. From germline, CDR1 is SEHNR and CDR2 FQNEAQ (reference sequence). The V and J ends lost 11 bases and 1 base respectively, with 13 bases between them. The chain's CDR3 is CAGGHGGTDTQYF. For the CDR3, the DNA is TGTGCCGGTGGACATGGAGGCACAGATACGCAGTATTTT. Variable domain in full (rest from reference TRBV7-9 and TRBJ2-3): DTGVSQNPRHKITKRGQNVTFRCDPISEHNRLYWYRQTLGQGPEFLTYFQNEAQLEKSRLLSDRFSAERPKGSFSTLEIQRTEQGDSAMYLCAGGHGGTDTQYFGPGTRLTVL.

This clonotype was counted only a few times. This sequence joins TRBV3-1 and TRBJ2-3; possibly TRBD1 or TRBD2 for D (5 bases each). The V end was cut by 4 bases, the J end by 2 bases, with 22 bases between. The germline V gene has CDR1 LGHDT and CDR2 YNNKEL (reference sequence). The CDR3 totals 18 residues. The CDR3 sequence is CASSPTRDANQYTDTQYF. CDR3 nucleotide sequence: TGTGCCAGCAGCCCCACAAGGGACGCCAACCAATACACAGATACGCAGTATTTT.

This clonotype has only a few counts. CDR3 amino acids: CASSHYLGQGFSYNEQFF. The CDR3 DNA reads as TGCGCCAGCAGCCACTACTTGGGACAGGGGTTTTCCTACAATGAGCAGTTCTTC. The chain employs TRBV4-1 and TRBJ2-1; 10 nucleotides align to TRBD1. The CDR3 is 18 amino acids. Germline V gives CDR1 MGHRA, CDR2 YSYEKL. J lost 1 base, V lost 3 bases, and 9 bases had no gene match.

This clonotype showed up just a few times. This rearrangement joins TRBV27 to TRBJ2-7, with D tentatively TRBD1 or TRBD2 (5 bases each). The CDR3 is made up of 14 amino acids. Trimming left V 4 bases short and J 3 bases short, with 13 bases between. CDR1 and CDR2 from the germline V gene are MNHEY and SMNVEV (reference sequence). This CDR3 is CASSSAWGNYEQYF. The CDR3 nucleotides are TGTGCCAGCAGTTCCGCGTGGGGGAACTACGAGCAGTACTTC.

There are many counts of this clonotype. The chain carries TRBV4-1 and TRBJ2-1; D may match TRBD1 or TRBD2 (5 bases each). The CDR3 length is 15 residues. Germline lookup yields CDR1 MGHRA and CDR2 YSYEKL. Trimming stripped 3 bases from V and 8 bases from J, with 17 bases between. This CDR3 reads CASSHGGRDQDEQFF. In nucleotides, the CDR3 is TGCGCCAGCAGCCACGGAGGCAGGGACCAGGATGAGCAGTTCTTC.

This clonotype occurred a few times. The chain combines TRBV6-2 or TRBV6-3 with TRBJ2-7; maybe TRBD1 (5 bases). The CDR3 contains 11 residues. Germline loops: CDR1 MNHEY, CDR2 SVGEGT. Trimming took off 5 bases at V and 3 bases at J, with 5 bases between the two ends. For the CDR3, the DNA is TGTGCCAGCAGTAGGGGCTACGAGCAGTACTTC. Translating it yields CASSRGYEQYF.

The chain combines TRBV20-1 with TRBJ2-3; no definite D call. The germline V gene has CDR1 DFQATT and CDR2 SNEGSKA (reference sequence). CDR3 size: 9 residues. V lost 8 bases to trimming and J lost 6 bases, with 6 bases between them. The CDR3 DNA reads TGCAGTTACGGGGATACGCAGTATTTT. It is translated as CSYGDTQYF.

V usage is TRBV29-1 and J usage is TRBJ2-7; 13 bases line up with TRBD2. The V gene's germline CDR1 is SQVTM and CDR2 ANQGSEA. This CDR3 has 14 amino acids. Losses at the gene ends were 1 base for V and 3 bases for J; bases not matched to a gene: 0. The DNA of the CDR3 is TGCAGCGTTGAAGGGACTAGCGGGAGCTACGAGCAGTACTTC. Translation: CSVEGTSGSYEQYF.

Many counts were recorded for this clonotype. The rearrangement joins TRBV5-1 to TRBJ2-5; perhaps TRBD1 as D (5 bases). V dropped 2 bases and J dropped 9 bases, with 14 bases sitting between them. The CDR3 is made up of 13 amino acids. Germline assignment: CDR1 SGHRS and CDR2 YFSETQ. The CDR3 DNA is TGCGCCAGCAGCTTCAATCAGGGTCTGGCCCAGTACTTC. Its translation: CASSFNQGLAQYF. Full variable domain (remainder filled in from reference TRBV5-1 and TRBJ2-5): KAGVTQTPRYLIKTRGQQVTLSCSPISGHRSVSWYQQTPGQGLQFLFEYFSETQRNKGNFPGRFSGRQFSNSRSEMNVSTLELGDSALYLCASSFNQGLAQYFGPGTRLLVL.

This clonotype has a handful of counts. The chain couples TRBV4-1 to TRBJ2-2; TRBD1 agrees at 7 bases. This CDR3 comprises 15 residues. Germline CDR1 reads MGHRA; CDR2 reads YSYEKL. J gave up 3 bases and V 6 bases, and 7 bases lay outside the gene matches. The CDR3 DNA follows: TGCGCCAGCAGACAACAGGGGTTGGACACCGGGGAGCTGTTTTTT. Its translation: CASRQQGLDTGELFF.

The J gene is TRBJ1-1, the V gene TRBV12-3 or TRBV12-4, with 8 bases lining up with TRBD1. J gave up 2 bases and V 7 bases, and 9 bases lay outside the gene matches. The CDR3 is 15 amino acids. In nucleotides, the CDR3 is TGTGCCAGCACCTCAGGCGACAGGGGAAACACTGAAGCTTTCTTT. This translates into CASTSGDRGNTEAFF.

Many counts were recorded for this clonotype. The rearrangement joins TRBV7-6 to TRBJ2-2; no reliable D call. The germline V and J ends were trimmed by 0 bases and 5 bases, with 4 bases remaining between them. The CDR3 sequence is 13 residues long. Germline CDR1 SGHVS, CDR2 FNYEAQ. CDR3 DNA: TGTGCCAGCAGCTTAGCCTGGACCGGGGAGCTGTTTTTT. Protein product: CASSLAWTGELFF.

This chain links TRBV18 with TRBJ2-1, with no clear D. Germline V lookup: CDR1 KGHSH, CDR2 LQKENI. The CDR3 covers 13 residues. V shed 3 bases and J shed 5 bases, with 8 bases lying between them. The CDR3 nucleotides read TGTGCCAGCTCACCTAATAGCCACAATGAGCAGTTCTTC. Amino acids: CASSPNSHNEQFF.

There are a few counts of this clonotype. This sequence joins TRBV20-1 and TRBJ1-5, with D tentatively TRBD1 (5 bases). The CDR3 length is 15 residues. Germline assignment: CDR1 DFQATT and CDR2 SNEGSKA (reference sequence). Trimming left V 5 bases short and J 2 bases short, with 16 bases between. CDR3 amino acids: CSAWGGSGGNQPQHF. CDR3 nucleotides: TGCAGTGCTTGGGGGGGATCGGGTGGCAATCAGCCCCAGCATTTT.

This clonotype was seen only a few times. This chain links TRBV27 with TRBJ2-2, with TRBD1 as a possible D gene (6 bases). Trimming took off 9 bases at V and 2 bases at J, with 13 bases between the two ends. The CDR3 runs to 14 residues. Germline CDR1 is MNHEY and CDR2 is SMNVEV (reference sequence). CDR3 sequence: CASPQGNNTGELFF. The CDR3 DNA reads as TGTGCCAGTCCCCAGGGGAATAACACCGGGGAGCTGTTTTTT.

The chain recombines TRBV5-6 with TRBJ1-5; possibly TRBD1 for D (5 bases). This CDR3 region has 12 residues. Trimming shortened V by 4 bases and J by 8 bases, and 10 bases separated the two germline ends. Germline V CDR1 and CDR2: SGHDT, YYEEEE. The CDR3 DNA reads TGTGCCAGCAGCCTGGTAGGGGAGCCCCAGCATTTT. Encoded protein: CASSLVGEPQHF.